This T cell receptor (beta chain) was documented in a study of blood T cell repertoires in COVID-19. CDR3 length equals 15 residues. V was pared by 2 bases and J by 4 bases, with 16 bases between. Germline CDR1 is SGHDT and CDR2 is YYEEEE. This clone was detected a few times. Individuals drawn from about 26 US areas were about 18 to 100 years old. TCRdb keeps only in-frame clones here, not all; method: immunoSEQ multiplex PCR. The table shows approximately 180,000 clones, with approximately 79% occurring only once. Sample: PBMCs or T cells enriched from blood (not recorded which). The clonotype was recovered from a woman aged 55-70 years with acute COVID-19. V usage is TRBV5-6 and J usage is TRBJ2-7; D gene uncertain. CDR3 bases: TGTGCCAGCAGCTTCTTCCTAGGAACAAATTACGAGCAGTACTTC. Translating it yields CASSFFLGTNYEQYF. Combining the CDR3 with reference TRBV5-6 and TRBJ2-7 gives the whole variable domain DAGVTQSPTHLIKTRGQQVTLRCSPKSGHDTVSWYQQALGQGPQFIFQYYEEEERQRGNFPDRFSGHQFPNYSSELNVNALLLGDSALYLCASSFFLGTNYEQYFGPGTRLTVT.